The 11 T cell receptor beta chains reported below all come from one sample, sequenced in a study of blood T cell repertoires in COVID-19. Sequenced by immunoSEQ multiplex PCR; TCRdb stores in-frame clones only, minus some. The data contain around 39,000 clones, about 86% of them singletons. Material for sequencing was peripheral blood. The origin of the receptors is a man aged 35 to 55 with active COVID-19.

This clone was counted once. The rearrangement links TRBV24-1 to TRBJ2-3, with D perhaps TRBD2 (6 bases). V was cut by 3 bases and J by 0 bases, with 9 bases left in between. The CDR3 is 15 residues long. Germline V CDR1 and CDR2: KGHDR, SFDVKD. CDR3 DNA: TGTGCCACCAGTGATCTAGGGACTAGCACAGATACGCAGTATTTT. It specifies CATSDLGTSTDTQYF.

The gene calls are TRBV5-6 and TRBJ2-1; 8 bases line up with TRBD2. The CDR3 contains 19 residues. Per the germline V gene, CDR1 is SGHDT and CDR2 is YYEEEE. The trim removed 4 bases at V and 3 bases at J, leaving 18 bases unmatched. The CDR3 DNA sequence: TGTGCCAGCAGCCCCACACTCGGTGTAGCGGGGTCCTTCTACAATGAGCAGTTCTTC. Its translation: CASSPTLGVAGSFYNEQFF. The full variable domain, its missing parts supplied by reference TRBV5-6 and TRBJ2-1, is DAGVTQSPTHLIKTRGQQVTLRCSPKSGHDTVSWYQQALGQGPQFIFQYYEEEERQRGNFPDRFSGHQFPNYSSELNVNALLLGDSALYLCASSPTLGVAGSFYNEQFFGPGTRLTVL.

This clone was picked up a small number of times. The V gene is TRBV9, the J gene TRBJ2-5; 9 nucleotides match TRBD1. Germline-derived CDR1 and CDR2 are SGDLS and YYNGEE. This CDR3 region has 16 residues. V was pared by 3 bases and J by 2 bases, with 8 bases of the junction left unmatched. The CDR3 nucleotides are TGTGCCAGCAGCGCCGGGTGGGGGACAGGGCAAGAGACCCAGTACTTC. Its translation is CASSAGWGTGQETQYF.

This chain links TRBV10-3 with TRBJ2-1, with D unclear. The CDR3 spans 12 residues. V lost 1 base and J 10 bases, leaving 8 bases between the germline ends. Germline CDR1 is ENHRY and CDR2 is SYGVKD. CDR3 loop: CAISELGSEQFF. In DNA form, the CDR3 reads TGTGCCATCAGTGAGTTGGGCAGCGAGCAGTTCTTC.

The rearrangement joins TRBV6-5 to TRBJ2-7; no definite D call. Germline lookup yields CDR1 MNHEY and CDR2 SVGAGI. The CDR3 is 12 amino acids. Between the trimmed V and J ends, which lost 6 bases and 1 base, there was a span of 7 bases. CDR3: CASSPTSYEQYF. CDR3 DNA: TGTGCCAGCAGCCCGACTTCCTACGAGCAGTACTTC.

The chain recombines TRBV5-1 with TRBJ2-1; 9 bases match TRBD1. This CDR3 has 14 amino acids. Germline loops: CDR1 SGHRS, CDR2 YFSETQ. The junction had 6 bases not matched to a gene; V was cut back by 9 bases and J by 2 bases. CDR3 in DNA: TGCGCCACCGCGGGACAGGGTGCCTACAATGAGCAGTTCTTC. It encodes CATAGQGAYNEQFF.

The chain combines TRBV18 with TRBJ2-2; 9 positions match TRBD2. With V trimmed by 1 base and J by 3 bases, 9 bases remained unmatched. This CDR3 contains 18 residues. Germline V lookup: CDR1 KGHSH, CDR2 LQKENI. The CDR3 region has the DNA TGTGCCAGCTCACCACTAGCGGGGGCCCCTAGAGACACCGGGGAGCTGTTTTTT. Translating gives CASSPLAGAPRDTGELFF. Using reference TRBV18 and TRBJ2-2 for the parts outside the CDR3, the full variable domain is NAGVMQNPRHLVRRRGQEARLRCSPMKGHSHVYWYRQLPEEGLKFMVYLQKENIIDESGMPKERFSAEFPKEGPSILRIQQVVRGDSAAYFCASSPLAGAPRDTGELFFGEGSRLTVL.

V is TRBV5-1 and J is TRBJ2-7; 8 nucleotides agree with TRBD2. Germline V gene data show CDR1 as SGHRS and CDR2 as YFSETQ. The junction had 6 bases not matched to a gene; V was cut back by 0 bases and J by 1 base. The CDR3 runs 16 residues. The CDR3: CASSLGLSGASYEQYF. Here the CDR3 DNA reads TGCGCCAGCAGCTTGGGGCTTAGCGGGGCTTCCTACGAGCAGTACTTC.

This clone came up a few times. The chain is built from TRBV5-8 and TRBJ2-1; TRBD2 matches at 13 bases. The CDR3 is made up of 15 amino acids. The J segment lost 6 bases and the V segment lost 4 bases, leaving 4 bases of the junction unmatched. Germline assignment: CDR1 SGHTS and CDR2 YDEGEE. The CDR3 sequence: CASSLGLAGTNEQFF. The DNA for the CDR3 is TGTGCCAGCAGCCTGGGACTAGCGGGGACCAATGAGCAGTTCTTC.

The CDR3 sequence: CASSHLPGDGQPQHF. The CDR3, as DNA: TGTGCCAGCAGTCACCTACCAGGGGACGGTCAGCCCCAGCATTTT. The V call is TRBV28, the J call TRBJ1-5, with D possibly matching TRBD1 (6 bases). Deletions cut 5 bases from V and 6 bases from J, with 17 bases between. Germline V CDR1 and CDR2: MDHEN, SYDVKM. This CDR3 has 15 amino acids.

The chain carries TRBV5-4 and TRBJ1-2; 9 bases match TRBD1. The J segment lost 3 bases and the V segment lost 4 bases, leaving 7 bases of the junction unmatched. Germline V gene data show CDR1 as SGHNT and CDR2 as YYREEE (reference sequence). CDR3 length: 15 residues. The CDR3 is CASSRTGVGYYGYTF. For the CDR3, the DNA is TGTGCCAGCAGCCGGACAGGGGTGGGCTACTATGGCTACACCTTC.